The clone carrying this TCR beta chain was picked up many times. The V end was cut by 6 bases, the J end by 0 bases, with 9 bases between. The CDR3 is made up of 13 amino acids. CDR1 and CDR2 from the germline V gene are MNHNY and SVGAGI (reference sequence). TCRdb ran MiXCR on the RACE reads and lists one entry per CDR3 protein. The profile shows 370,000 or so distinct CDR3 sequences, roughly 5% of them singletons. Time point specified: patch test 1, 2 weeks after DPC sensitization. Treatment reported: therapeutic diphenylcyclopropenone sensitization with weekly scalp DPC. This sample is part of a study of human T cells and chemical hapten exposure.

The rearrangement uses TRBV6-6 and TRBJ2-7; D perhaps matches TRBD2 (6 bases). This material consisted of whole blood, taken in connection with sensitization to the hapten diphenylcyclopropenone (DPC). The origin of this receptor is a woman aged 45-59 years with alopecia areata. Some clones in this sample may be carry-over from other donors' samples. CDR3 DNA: TGTGCCAGCAGGCCCGGGGGCTCCTACGAGCAGTACTTC. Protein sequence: CASRPGGSYEQYF.